Here is one T cell receptor (beta chain) with its context. This specimen comes from a study of blood T cell repertoires in COVID-19. For the study at large: Acute and convalescent COVID-19 samples came from the United States, Italy and Spain. PBMCs, B-cell-depleted T cells, or T cells provided the cDNA or gDNA that made up the material.

Trimming took 2 bases from V and 4 from J; bases not matched to a gene: 9. The CDR3 extends over 16 amino acids. The germline gives CDR1 MNHEY, CDR2 SVGEGT. Repertoires were generated with immunoSEQ multiplex PCR, while TCRdb's copy carries only in-frame clones and drops some. This table has 100,000 or so clones, 80% to 85% appearing once. The chain combines TRBV6-2 or TRBV6-3 with TRBJ2-3; TRBD2 matches 7 bases. The sample consisted of peripheral blood. The TCR comes from a woman older than 75 with acute or convalescent COVID-19. In DNA form, the CDR3 reads TGTGCCAGCAGTTACCCCCTGCGGGAGATGTCAGATACGCAGTATTTT. Its translation: CASSYPLREMSDTQYF.